The 3 T cell receptor beta chains below all came from one sample that was sequenced in a study of control samples from healthy donors and cancer patients. Libraries were prepared by immunoSEQ multiplex PCR; TCRdb keeps only in-frame clonotypes and omits some of them. The sample consists of about 40,000 clones, more than 85% of them appearing once. Sequences were obtained from blood. These receptors were collected from a woman aged 50 to 65 in good health.

The rearrangement joins TRBV27 to TRBJ1-4; 7 nucleotides match TRBD1. V lost 1 base and J lost 5; bases outside the gene matches: 1. Germline CDR1 reads MNHEY; CDR2 reads SMNVEV (reference sequence). This CDR3 spans 14 amino acids. The CDR3 loop reads CASSLFRGNEKLFF. DNA of the CDR3: TGTGCCAGCAGTTTATTCAGGGGGAATGAAAAACTGTTTTTT.

This chain links TRBV5-1 with TRBJ2-7; 11 bases fit TRBD1. The CDR3 is 16 residues long. Germline CDR1 SGHRS, CDR2 YFSETQ. The V segment lost 0 bases and the J segment 7 bases; nucleotides outside the gene matches: 9. The CDR3 region has the DNA TGCGCCAGCAGCTTGGTCCCGGGACAGGGGGTCGCTGAGCAGTACTTC. Its translation is CASSLVPGQGVAEQYF.

The chain carries TRBV7-2 and TRBJ2-3; D is perhaps TRBD2 (6 bases). The germline CDR1 and CDR2 sequences are SGHTA and FQGNSA. Trimming shortened V by 1 base and J by 4 bases, and 15 bases separated the two germline ends. The length of the CDR3 is 16 residues. The CDR3 spells CASSLDPSRRADTQYF. The CDR3, as DNA: TGTGCCAGCAGCTTAGATCCCTCCCGGAGGGCAGATACGCAGTATTTT.